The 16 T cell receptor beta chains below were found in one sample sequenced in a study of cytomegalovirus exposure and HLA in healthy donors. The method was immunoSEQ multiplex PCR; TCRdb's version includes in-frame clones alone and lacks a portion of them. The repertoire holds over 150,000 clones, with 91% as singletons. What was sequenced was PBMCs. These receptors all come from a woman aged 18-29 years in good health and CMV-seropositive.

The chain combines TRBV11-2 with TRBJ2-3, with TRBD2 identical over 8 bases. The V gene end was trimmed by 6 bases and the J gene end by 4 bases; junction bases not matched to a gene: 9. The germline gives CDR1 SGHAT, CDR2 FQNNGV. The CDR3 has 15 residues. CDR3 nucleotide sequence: TGTGCCAGCAGTTACCGGGGGGGCCCTGCAGATACGCAGTATTTT. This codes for CASSYRGGPADTQYF.

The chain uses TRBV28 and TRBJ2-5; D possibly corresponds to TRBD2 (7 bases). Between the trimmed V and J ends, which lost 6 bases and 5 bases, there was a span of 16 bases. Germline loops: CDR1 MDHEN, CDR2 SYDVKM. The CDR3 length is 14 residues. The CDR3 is CASSPGGGVETQYF. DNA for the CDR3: TGTGCCAGCAGCCCGGGGGGCGGTGTCGAGACCCAGTACTTC.

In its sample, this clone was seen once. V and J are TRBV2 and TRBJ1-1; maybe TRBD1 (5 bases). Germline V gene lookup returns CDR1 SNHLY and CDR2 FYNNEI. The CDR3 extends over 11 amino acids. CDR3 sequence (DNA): TGTGTGGACAACTTGAACACTGAAGCTTTCTTT. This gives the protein CVDNLNTEAFF.

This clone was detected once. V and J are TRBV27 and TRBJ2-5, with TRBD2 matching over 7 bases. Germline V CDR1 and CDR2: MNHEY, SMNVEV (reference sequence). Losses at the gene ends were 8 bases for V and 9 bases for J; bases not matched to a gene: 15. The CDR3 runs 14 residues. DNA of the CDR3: TGTGCCAGCGGACTAGGAGGGGCGCCGGAGGCCCAGTACTTC. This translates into CASGLGGAPEAQYF.

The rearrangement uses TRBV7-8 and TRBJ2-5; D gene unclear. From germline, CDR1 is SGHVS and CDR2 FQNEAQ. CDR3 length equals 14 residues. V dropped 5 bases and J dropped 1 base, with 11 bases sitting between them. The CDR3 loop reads CASSRDWLQETQYF. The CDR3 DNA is TGTGCCAGCAGCCGCGACTGGCTCCAAGAGACCCAGTACTTC.

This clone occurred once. CDR3 sequence (DNA): TGTGCTAGTGGTTTGGGACCGGGGGAAACTTACGAGCAGTACTTC. Translated: CASGLGPGETYEQYF. The rearrangement uses TRBV12-5 and TRBJ2-7; D is possibly TRBD2 (6 bases). Trimming removed 1 base from V and 4 bases from J, with 14 bases in between. Germline V gene lookup returns CDR1 LGHNT and CDR2 FRNRAP. The CDR3 is 15 residues long. The full variable domain, rest sourced from reference TRBV12-5 and TRBJ2-7, is DARVTQTPRHKVTEMGQEVTMRCQPILGHNTVFWYRQTMMQGLELLAYFRNRAPLDDSGMPKDRFSAEMPDATLATLKIQPSEPRDSAVYFCASGLGPGETYEQYFGPGTRLTVT.

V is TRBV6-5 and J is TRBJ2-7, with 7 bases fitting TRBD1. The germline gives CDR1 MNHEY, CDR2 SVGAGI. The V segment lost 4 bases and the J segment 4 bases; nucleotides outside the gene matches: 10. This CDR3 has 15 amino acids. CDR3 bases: TGTGCCAGCAGTTTAGAGACAGGGTTAGTGTACGAGCAGTACTTC. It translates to CASSLETGLVYEQYF.

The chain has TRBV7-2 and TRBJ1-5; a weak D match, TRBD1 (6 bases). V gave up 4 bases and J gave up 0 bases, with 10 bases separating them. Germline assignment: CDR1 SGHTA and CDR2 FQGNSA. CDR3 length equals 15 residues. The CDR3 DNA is TGTGCCAGCAGCTGGACAGTTGATAGCAATCAGCCCCAGCATTTT. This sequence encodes CASSWTVDSNQPQHF.

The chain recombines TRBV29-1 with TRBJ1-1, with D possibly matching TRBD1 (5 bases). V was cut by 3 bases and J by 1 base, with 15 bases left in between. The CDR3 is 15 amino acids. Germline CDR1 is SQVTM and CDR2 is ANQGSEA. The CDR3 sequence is CSVELRGVGNTEAFF. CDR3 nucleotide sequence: TGCAGCGTTGAGCTCCGGGGGGTAGGGAACACTGAAGCTTTCTTT.

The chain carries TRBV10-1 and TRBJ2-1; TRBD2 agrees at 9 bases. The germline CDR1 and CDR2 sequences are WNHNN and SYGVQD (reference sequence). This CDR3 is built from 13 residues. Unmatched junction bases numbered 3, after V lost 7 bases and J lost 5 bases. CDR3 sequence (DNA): TGCGCCAGCATTAGCGGGGGTGACAATGAGCAGTTCTTC. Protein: CASISGGDNEQFF.

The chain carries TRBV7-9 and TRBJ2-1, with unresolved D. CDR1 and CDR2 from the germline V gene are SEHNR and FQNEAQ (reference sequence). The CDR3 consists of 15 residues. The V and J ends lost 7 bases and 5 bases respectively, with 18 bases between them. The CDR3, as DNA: TGTGCCAGCATCGCGAGGCAGCCCCCTCACAATGAGCAGTTCTTC. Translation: CASIARQPPHNEQFF.

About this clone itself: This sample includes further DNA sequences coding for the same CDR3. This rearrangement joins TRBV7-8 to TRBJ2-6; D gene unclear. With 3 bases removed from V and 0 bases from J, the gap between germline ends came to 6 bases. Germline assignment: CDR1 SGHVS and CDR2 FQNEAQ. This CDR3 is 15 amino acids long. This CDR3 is CASSLASSGANVLTF. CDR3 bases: TGTGCCAGCAGCTTGGCTTCCTCTGGGGCCAACGTCCTGACTTTC.

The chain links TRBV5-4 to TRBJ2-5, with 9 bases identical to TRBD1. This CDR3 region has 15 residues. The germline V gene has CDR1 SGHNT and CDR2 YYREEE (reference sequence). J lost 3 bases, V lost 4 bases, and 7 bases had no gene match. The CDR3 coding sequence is TGTGCCAGCAGCGACCCTCGGACAGGGGAAGAGACCCAGTACTTC. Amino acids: CASSDPRTGEETQYF.

CDR3 region: CASSLAGGPGELFF. CDR3 DNA: TGTGCCAGCAGCTTAGCTGGAGGACCCGGGGAGCTGTTTTTT. This rearrangement joins TRBV7-6 to TRBJ2-2, with D perhaps TRBD2 (5 bases). CDR3 length equals 14 residues. The germline CDR1 and CDR2 sequences are SGHVS and FNYEAQ. Trimming pared 0 bases from V and 6 bases from J, leaving 8 bases between.

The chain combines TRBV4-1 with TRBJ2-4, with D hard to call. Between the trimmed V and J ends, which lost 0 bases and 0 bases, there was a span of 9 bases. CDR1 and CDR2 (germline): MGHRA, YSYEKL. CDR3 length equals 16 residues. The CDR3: CASSQDGGLAKNIQYF. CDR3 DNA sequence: TGCGCCAGCAGCCAAGATGGCGGATTAGCCAAAAACATTCAGTACTTC.

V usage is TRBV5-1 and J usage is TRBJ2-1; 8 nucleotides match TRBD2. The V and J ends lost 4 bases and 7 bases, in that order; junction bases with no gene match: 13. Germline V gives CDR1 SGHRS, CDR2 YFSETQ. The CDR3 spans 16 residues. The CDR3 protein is CASSPGGTGGLNEQFF. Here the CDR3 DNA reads TGCGCCAGCAGCCCGGGCGGGACGGGGGGGCTGAATGAGCAGTTCTTC.